The 7 T cell receptor beta chains given below trace back to one sample, sequenced in a study of blood T cell repertoires in COVID-19. Clones were read by immunoSEQ multiplex PCR, and TCRdb kept only the in-frame ones, dropping some. Among under 150,000 clones, 70% to 90% were seen once, and the ten largest hold 5%. The sequenced material came from peripheral blood. The receptors come from a woman in her 50s with acute or convalescent COVID-19.

A word on this clone: A read error may account for a junction end that differs from germline. V is TRBV9 and J is TRBJ1-4; D possibly corresponds to TRBD1 (6 bases). Germline V gene lookup returns CDR1 SGDLS and CDR2 YYNGEE. The CDR3 consists of 14 residues. The CDR3 loop reads CASSQGGTSEKLFF. The CDR3 bases are TGTGCCAGCAGCCAAGGGGGGACTAGTGAAAAACTGTTTTTT.

The chain carries TRBV7-9 and TRBJ1-1, with D possibly being TRBD1 (5 bases). This CDR3 spans 11 amino acids. Trimming left V 8 bases short and J 6 bases short, with 10 bases between. Germline V CDR1 and CDR2: SEHNR, FQNEAQ (reference sequence). The CDR3 region has the DNA TGTGCCAGCCTGGGCAGGGCTGAAGCTTTCTTT. It encodes CASLGRAEAFF.

V and J are TRBV19 and TRBJ2-3; 7 bases align to TRBD1. The CDR3 loop spans 14 amino acids. Germline V gene sequence: CDR1 LNHDA, CDR2 SQIVND (reference sequence). The V gene end was trimmed by 2 bases and the J gene end by 5 bases; junction bases not matched to a gene: 4. The CDR3 DNA reads as TGTGCCAGTAGTATAACAGGGGCTGTAGATACGCAGTATTTT. This codes for CASSITGAVDTQYF.

This clone was seen a few times. The chain is built from TRBV30 and TRBJ1-5, with 8 bases lining up with TRBD1. Germline CDR1 is GTSNPN and CDR2 is SVGIG (reference sequence). V was clipped by 1 base and J by 4 bases; unmatched bases: 3. The CDR3 is 14 residues long. CDR3 sequence (DNA): TGTGCCTGGAGTGCGGGACAGGTTAATCAGCCCCAGCATTTT. Translating gives CAWSAGQVNQPQHF. Looking up the rest from reference TRBV30 and TRBJ1-5 gives the full variable domain: SQTIHQWPATLVQPVGSPLSLECTVEGTSNPNLYWYRQAAGRGLQLLFYSVGIGQISSEVPQNLSASRPQDRQFILSSKKLLLSDSGFYLCAWSAGQVNQPQHFGDGTRLSIL.

V usage is TRBV12-3 or TRBV12-4 and J usage is TRBJ2-3, with a tentative D call TRBD1 (6 bases). This CDR3 spans 13 amino acids. The V end was cut by 6 bases, the J end by 4 bases, with 11 bases between. The CDR3: CASSNRDPDTQYF. The CDR3 DNA is TGTGCCAGCAGCAACAGGGATCCAGATACGCAGTATTTT.

With regard to this clone: This CDR3 is also generated by other DNA sequences in the sample. The genes are TRBV4-3 and TRBJ2-1; 14 nucleotides agree with TRBD2. CDR1 and CDR2 (germline): LGHNA, YSLEER. CDR3 length: 16 residues. With 1 base clipped from V and 4 bases from J, the junction kept 0 bases outside the gene matches. CDR3 sequence reads: CASSQGLAGGYNEQFF. The CDR3, as DNA: TGCGCCAGCAGCCAAGGACTAGCGGGGGGGTACAATGAGCAGTTCTTC.

This rearrangement joins TRBV27 to TRBJ2-2, with D tentatively TRBD2 (6 bases). Germline CDR1 reads MNHEY; CDR2 reads SMNVEV (reference sequence). The CDR3 totals 14 residues. V was shortened by 5 bases and J by 8 bases, with 15 bases between the two germline ends. The CDR3 DNA reads TGTGCCAGCAGTCCTTGGCGGGGTACTGGGGAGCTGTTTTTT. Protein product: CASSPWRGTGELFF.